The source of this T cell receptor (beta chain) is a study of molecular identifiers for immune sequencing clone quantification. TCRdb called the PCR reads again in MiXCR, with one record for every CDR3 protein. The sample has 400,000 to 600,000 distinct CDR3 sequences; approximately 25% are singletons. This clonotype was recorded at least ten times. Its antigen is undetermined. V was trimmed by 3 bases and J by 2 bases, leaving 6 bases between them. Germline V gives CDR1 MDHEN, CDR2 SYDVKM. The CDR3 runs to 13 residues. Overall study results and limits: Detecting spiked Jurkat TCR RNA from one cell among about 910,000 naive cells was reportedly possible.

Sequencing was carried out using naive CD8+ T cells from blood, with Jurkat cell RNA spiked in. The subset: FACS-sorted CD8+CD4-CCR7+CD45RA+ naive T cells. The genes are TRBV28 and TRBJ2-3; D may match TRBD1 or TRBD2 (5 bases each). This clonotype was obtained from a human donor in good health. Some libraries in this study had Jurkat cell RNA spiked in. The DNA of the CDR3 is TGTGCCAGCAGTTTGGGGGACACAGATACGCAGTATTTT. Translation gives CASSLGDTDTQYF.